This T cell receptor (beta chain) is drawn from a study of blood T cell repertoires in COVID-19. Overall study context: Some COVID-19 samples were acute and others convalescent; all came from the United States, Italy and Spain. In each case, the material was cDNA or gDNA derived from T cells, B-cell-depleted T cells, or PBMCs.

Method: immunoSEQ multiplex PCR; TCRdb's copy keeps in-frame clones and lacks some. In the table there are around 47,000 clones, roughly 91% of which are singletons. The CDR3 is 15 amino acids. Germline trimming cut 0 bases from V and 5 bases from J; bases unmatched to any gene: 5. CDR1 is SGHKS and CDR2 is YYEKEE in the germline V gene (reference sequence). This clone was seen just once. The chain couples TRBV5-5 to TRBJ2-7, with 10 bases lining up with TRBD1. The receptor's source is a middle-aged man with active COVID-19. The sequencing input was peripheral blood. The CDR3 reads CASSLAGTGDHEQYF. The DNA for the CDR3 is TGTGCCAGCAGCTTGGCCGGGACAGGGGACCACGAGCAGTACTTC. The entire variable domain, with the rest obtained from reference TRBV5-5 and TRBJ2-7, is as follows: DAGVTQSPTHLIKTRGQQVTLRCSPISGHKSVSWYQQVLGQGPQFIFQYYEKEERGRGNFPDRFSARQFPNYSSELNVNALLLGDSALYLCASSLAGTGDHEQYFGPGTRLTVT.